Presented here are 14 T cell receptor beta chains from one specimen sequenced in a study of T-cell memory formation after mild COVID-19. One entry per CDR3 protein results from TCRdb running MiXCR on the 5' RACE reads. The sample consists of 470,000 or so distinct CDR3 sequences, around 27% of them appearing once. Sequencing input: PBMCs or a T cell subset sorted from them (not recorded which). The receptor set was obtained from an adult woman who had mild COVID-19 (a few samples of this study predate the infection). Cell type and time point are not known.

For the CDR3, the DNA is TGTGCCAGCAGCCAAGCTCTTCCGGGACAGGGAGCCTACGAGCAGTACTTC. Encoded protein: CASSQALPGQGAYEQYF. The V call is TRBV3-1, the J call TRBJ2-7, with 9 bases fitting TRBD1. Germline V gives CDR1 LGHDT, CDR2 YNNKEL (reference sequence). Trimming took 1 base from V and 2 from J; bases not matched to a gene: 9. The CDR3 is made up of 17 amino acids.

This chain joins TRBV12-3 or TRBV12-4 and TRBJ2-2; D gene uncertain. CDR3 length: 15 amino acids. V was clipped by 6 bases and J by 1 base, with 12 bases between them. The chain's CDR3 is CASSPQAKNTGELFF. The CDR3 DNA reads as TGTGCCAGCAGCCCCCAGGCCAAGAACACCGGGGAGCTGTTTTTT.

Turning to this clonotype: Without the conserved terminal phenylalanine or tryptophan, this CDR3 likely stems from a read error. The chain employs TRBV4-3 and TRBJ2-7; 7 bases are a match to TRBD2. Losses at the gene ends were 3 bases for V and 3 bases for J; bases not matched to a gene: 8. Germline CDR1 and CDR2: LGHNA and YSLEER. The CDR3 extends over 15 amino acids. The CDR3: CASSHYAGEFYEQYL. CDR3 DNA: TGCGCCAGCAGCCACTATGCGGGAGAGTTCTACGAGCAGTACTTA.

The table lists this clonotype with many counts. The chain uses TRBV5-5 and TRBJ1-2; D is uncertain. CDR3 length: 15 amino acids. Trimming left V 3 bases short and J 4 bases short, with 16 bases between. The germline V gene has CDR1 SGHKS and CDR2 YYEKEE (reference sequence). Here the CDR3 reads CASSSPNLEGYGYTF. The DNA of the CDR3 is TGTGCCAGCAGCTCTCCTAATTTGGAGGGCTATGGCTACACCTTC.

In this sample, this clonotype turned up a few times. CDR3 nucleotide sequence: TGCGCCAGCCGGCGGGACAGGGCGACAGATACGCAGTATTTT. Its translation: CASRRDRATDTQYF. The chain is built from TRBV4-1 and TRBJ2-3; 9 nucleotides agree with TRBD1. V lost 8 bases, J lost 3 bases, and 6 bases stayed unmatched. This CDR3 spans 14 amino acids. The germline CDR1 and CDR2 sequences are MGHRA and YSYEKL.

The chain couples TRBV7-2 to TRBJ2-1, with 11 bases matching TRBD2. Germline assignment: CDR1 SGHTA and CDR2 FQGNSA. The CDR3 covers 16 residues. With V trimmed by 5 bases and J by 5 bases, 8 bases remained unmatched. CDR3 in amino acids: CASSPRGTSGNNEQFF. CDR3 in DNA: TGTGCCAGCAGCCCGCGAGGGACTAGCGGAAACAATGAGCAGTTCTTC.

This clonotype turned up a few times. The CDR3 region is CASSKGTPVYEQYF. CDR3 sequence (DNA): TGTGCCAGCAGTAAAGGGACCCCAGTCTACGAGCAGTACTTC. The chain employs TRBV2 and TRBJ2-7, with D possibly being TRBD1 or TRBD2 (5 bases each). The CDR3 sequence is 14 residues long. Germline CDR1 SNHLY, CDR2 FYNNEI. V was pared by 5 bases and J by 3 bases, with 14 bases between. Filled out from reference TRBV2 and TRBJ2-7, the complete variable domain reads EPEVTQTPSHQVTQMGQEVILRCVPISNHLYFYWYRQILGQKVEFLVSFYNNEISEKSEIFDDQFSVERPDGSNFTLKIRSTKLEDSAMYFCASSKGTPVYEQYFGPGTRLTVT.

In its sample, this clonotype was seen a few times. V gene TRBV20-1 combines with J gene TRBJ2-1; no reliable D call. With 3 bases removed from V and 12 bases from J, the gap between germline ends came to 18 bases. The germline V gene has CDR1 DFQATT and CDR2 SNEGSKA (reference sequence). The CDR3 has 13 residues. CDR3 nucleotides: TGCAGTGCTAGGGTGGGATCACAGACGGCGCAGTTCTTC. Amino acid sequence: CSARVGSQTAQFF.

This clonotype was detected a few times. The chain has TRBV12-3 or TRBV12-4 and TRBJ1-1; D unclear. This CDR3 is built from 14 residues. Trimming removed 2 bases from V and 3 bases from J, with 10 bases in between. The CDR3 sequence is CASSLSVTYTEAFF. The CDR3, as DNA: TGTGCCAGCAGTTTAAGTGTGACTTACACTGAAGCTTTCTTT.

V is TRBV9 and J is TRBJ2-3, with no clear D. The CDR3 covers 13 residues. Germline V gene sequence: CDR1 SGDLS, CDR2 YYNGEE. V was shortened by 4 bases and J by 4 bases, with 10 bases between the two germline ends. Here the CDR3 DNA reads TGTGCCAGCAGCTTCGTACAGTCAGATACGCAGTATTTT. As protein: CASSFVQSDTQYF.

The rearrangement uses TRBV6-6 and TRBJ1-1; TRBD1 agrees at 10 bases. The CDR3 has 18 amino acids. Trimming took 4 bases from V and 1 from J; bases not matched to a gene: 12. CDR1 MNHNY and CDR2 SVGAGI come from the germline V gene (reference sequence). In DNA, the CDR3 is TGTGCCAGCAGTTCTGGGACAGGGGTAAACTATCGGAACACTGAAGCTTTCTTT. Protein: CASSSGTGVNYRNTEAFF.

A few counts support this clonotype. The CDR3 protein is CASSPGLAQETQYF. CDR3 nucleotides: TGTGCCAGCTCCCCAGGACTCGCCCAAGAGACCCAGTACTTC. The rearrangement joins TRBV18 to TRBJ2-5; tentative D call: TRBD2 (5 bases). CDR1 and CDR2 from the germline V gene are KGHSH and LQKENI. The CDR3 length is 14 residues. The V end was cut by 6 bases, the J end by 1 base, with 12 bases between.

The V gene is TRBV20-1, the J gene TRBJ1-1, with 8 bases identical to TRBD1. The CDR3 is 12 amino acids. V lost 5 bases and J lost 6; bases outside the gene matches: 5. The germline gives CDR1 DFQATT, CDR2 SNEGSKA (reference sequence). CDR3 bases: TGCAGTGCTGGACAGGGAGGGTCTGAAGCTTTCTTT. Protein sequence: CSAGQGGSEAFF.

The chain links TRBV4-1 to TRBJ2-7; no definite D call. Between the trimmed V and J ends, which lost 0 bases and 4 bases, there was a span of 13 bases. The CDR3 contains 15 residues. Germline assignment: CDR1 MGHRA and CDR2 YSYEKL. The CDR3 DNA sequence: TGCGCCAGCAGCCAAGATTCCTCGGCCCCGTACGAGCAGTACTTC. Translation gives CASSQDSSAPYEQYF.